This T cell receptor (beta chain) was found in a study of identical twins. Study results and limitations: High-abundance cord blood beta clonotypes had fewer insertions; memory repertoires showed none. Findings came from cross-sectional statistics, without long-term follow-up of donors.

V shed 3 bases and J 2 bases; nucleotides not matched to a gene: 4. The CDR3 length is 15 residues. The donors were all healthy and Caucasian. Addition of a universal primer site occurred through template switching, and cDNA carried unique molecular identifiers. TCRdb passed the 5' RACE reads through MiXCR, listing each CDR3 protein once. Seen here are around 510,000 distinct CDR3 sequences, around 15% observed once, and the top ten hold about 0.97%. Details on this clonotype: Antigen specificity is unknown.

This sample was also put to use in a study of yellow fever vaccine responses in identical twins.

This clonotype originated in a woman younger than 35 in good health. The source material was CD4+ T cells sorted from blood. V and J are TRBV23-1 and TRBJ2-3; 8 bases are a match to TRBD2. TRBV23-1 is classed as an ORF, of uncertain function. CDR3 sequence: CASSHREGLTDTQYF. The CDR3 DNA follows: TGCGCCAGCAGTCACCGGGAGGGGCTCACAGATACGCAGTATTTT.